The 31 T cell receptor beta chains listed next were all sequenced from one sample in a study of T cell repertoires in cytomegalovirus infection. TCRdb ran MiXCR on the reads and lists one entry per CDR3 protein. The table includes more than 300,000 distinct CDR3 sequences, about 34% detected once. For these receptors, no antigen is known. The starting material was cultured PBMCs, obtained from culture after CMV antigen stimulation. These receptors came from a human donor in good health (CMV status not recorded). Some clones in this sample may be carry-over from other donors' samples.

This clonotype was detected many times. The rearrangement links TRBV19 to TRBJ1-5, with D hard to call. V gave up 7 bases and J gave up 1 base, with 14 bases separating them. There are 15 residues in the CDR3. Germline-derived CDR1 and CDR2 are LNHDA and SQIVND (reference sequence). Here the CDR3 DNA reads TGTGCCAGTAACTGGGGAGGGATCAGCAATCAGCCCCAGCATTTT. Translated: CASNWGGISNQPQHF.

The V and J genes are TRBV15 and TRBJ2-3; D might be TRBD2 (6 bases). CDR1 is LNHNV, CDR2 YYDKDF, per germline (reference sequence). V lost 5 bases to trimming and J lost 0 bases, with 12 bases between them. The CDR3 totals 15 residues. The CDR3: CATSGTGVSTDTQYF. The CDR3 DNA sequence: TGTGCCACCAGCGGAACGGGGGTCAGCACAGATACGCAGTATTTT.

The V gene is TRBV20-1, the J gene TRBJ2-7; tentative D call: TRBD2 (5 bases). The CDR3 has 15 residues. The V gene lost 1 base and the J gene lost 4 bases, with 17 bases spanning the gap. Per germline, CDR1 DFQATT and CDR2 SNEGSKA (reference sequence). The CDR3 DNA sequence: TGCAGTGCTAGAGCGCCGGGGAGAACTCCATACGAGCAGTACTTC. Its protein product is CSARAPGRTPYEQYF.

There are many counts of this clonotype. This chain joins TRBV7-2 and TRBJ2-1, with D uncertain. The CDR3 totals 13 residues. Trimming stripped 0 bases from V and 7 bases from J, with 7 bases between. Looked up from germline, CDR1 is SGHTA and CDR2 is FQGNSA. CDR3 DNA sequence: TGTGCCAGCAGCTTAGCGAAGAGTAATGAGCAGTTCTTC. Amino acids: CASSLAKSNEQFF. Combining the CDR3 with reference TRBV7-2 and TRBJ2-1 gives the whole variable domain GAGVSQSPSNKVTEKGKDVELRCDPISGHTALYWYRQSLGQGLEFLIYFQGNSAPDKSGLPSDRFSAERTGGSVSTLTIQRTQQEDSAVYLCASSLAKSNEQFFGPGTRLTVL.

The V gene is TRBV4-1, the J gene TRBJ1-1, with a weak D call TRBD1 (5 bases). The CDR3 covers 15 residues. V lost 0 bases and J 0 bases, leaving 8 bases between the germline ends. Looked up from germline, CDR1 is MGHRA and CDR2 is YSYEKL. The CDR3 protein is CASSQETALNTEAFF. CDR3 bases: TGCGCCAGCAGCCAAGAGACAGCCCTGAACACTGAAGCTTTCTTT.

The V call is TRBV25-1, the J call TRBJ2-5; 7 bases match TRBD1. V was clipped by 5 bases and J by 2 bases; unmatched bases: 8. Germline V lookup: CDR1 MGHDK, CDR2 SYGVNS. CDR3 size: 15 residues. The CDR3 region is CASSPIDREQETQYF. The CDR3 DNA reads TGTGCCAGCAGTCCCATCGACAGGGAGCAAGAGACCCAGTACTTC.

There are a few counts of this clonotype. The J gene is TRBJ2-3, the V gene TRBV7-9, with 9 bases fitting TRBD2. The V segment lost 3 bases and the J segment 3 bases; nucleotides outside the gene matches: 19. The CDR3 spans 20 residues. CDR1 is SEHNR and CDR2 is FQNEAQ in the germline V gene (reference sequence). As DNA, the CDR3 is TGTGCCAGCAGCTTCTACGTTGGTAGCGGGAGAGGCAGAGTGACAGATACGCAGTATTTT. It yields the protein CASSFYVGSGRGRVTDTQYF.

The rearrangement uses TRBV28 and TRBJ1-6; 7 positions match TRBD1. The CDR3 totals 15 residues. Germline values: CDR1 MDHEN, CDR2 SYDVKM. Trimming took 6 bases from V and 5 from J; bases not matched to a gene: 7. CDR3 protein: CASSPRQGDNSPLHF. The CDR3 DNA reads TGTGCCAGCAGCCCTCGCCAGGGGGATAATTCACCCCTCCACTTT.

The sample holds many counts of this clonotype. The genes are TRBV7-2 and TRBJ2-2; D remains unclear. CDR3 length equals 15 residues. Germline values: CDR1 SGHTA, CDR2 FQGNSA. Trimming removed 5 bases at V and 3 bases at J, with 13 bases between. CDR3 sequence: CASSPLGSDTGELFF. The CDR3 nucleotides read TGTGCCAGCAGCCCTCTGGGGTCGGACACCGGGGAGCTGTTTTTT.

This clonotype was picked up many times. The chain is built from TRBV7-2 and TRBJ2-2, with TRBD2 as a possible D gene (6 bases). Between the trimmed V and J ends, which lost 5 bases and 3 bases, there was a span of 16 bases. Germline values: CDR1 SGHTA, CDR2 FQGNSA. This CDR3 region has 16 residues. The CDR3 DNA is TGTGCCAGCAGCGCGGGACTCATAGTTTACACCGGGGAGCTGTTTTTT. It specifies CASSAGLIVYTGELFF.

This clonotype was observed many times. An end of the junction differs from the germline gene, which may be a read error. This sequence joins TRBV2 and TRBJ1-1, with D perhaps TRBD1 (5 bases). This CDR3 is built from 13 residues. Germline CDR1 is SNHLY and CDR2 is FYNNEI. The CDR3: CATSPGPYTEAFF. The CDR3 bases are TGTGCCACCAGTCCGGGGCCATACACTGAAGCTTTCTTT.

The rearrangement links TRBV7-2 to TRBJ2-5; possible D gene TRBD1, 5 bases. The germline CDR1 and CDR2 sequences are SGHTA and FQGNSA. Trimming removed 4 bases at V and 3 bases at J, with 12 bases between. This CDR3 contains 14 residues. The CDR3 region is CASSWQGSEETQYF. The CDR3 bases are TGTGCCAGCAGCTGGCAGGGCTCGGAAGAGACCCAGTACTTC.

In its sample, this clonotype was seen many times. The gene calls are TRBV6-5 and TRBJ1-2; no clear D. Germline loops: CDR1 MNHEY, CDR2 SVGAGI. CDR3 size: 16 residues. Trimming took off 0 bases at V and 6 bases at J, with 17 bases between the two ends. CDR3 loop: CASSYSLFSSRDGYTF. The CDR3 DNA sequence: TGTGCCAGCAGTTACTCTTTGTTCTCGAGTAGAGATGGCTACACCTTC.

The chain has TRBV6-5 and TRBJ1-1, with 9 bases matching TRBD1. J gave up 3 bases and V 0 bases, and 5 bases lay outside the gene matches. Germline CDR1 and CDR2: MNHEY and SVGAGI. The CDR3 contains 16 residues. CDR3 sequence (DNA): TGTGCCAGCAGTTACTCAGGGACAGGGCAAGACACTGAAGCTTTCTTT. This gives the protein CASSYSGTGQDTEAFF.

This rearrangement joins TRBV28 to TRBJ2-5, with TRBD1 matching over 9 bases. CDR3 length: 16 amino acids. The germline V gene encodes CDR1 MDHEN and CDR2 SYDVKM. V shed 2 bases, J shed 5 bases, and the junction held 9 bases outside the gene matches. This CDR3 is CASSLGTGTIHETQYF. As DNA, the CDR3 is TGTGCCAGCAGTTTAGGGACAGGGACCATACATGAGACCCAGTACTTC.

Only one count was recorded for this clonotype. An end of the junction differs from the germline gene, which may be a read error. This rearrangement joins TRBV7-4 to TRBJ2-3; 10 nucleotides line up with TRBD2. In germline, CDR1 is SGHVT, CDR2 SQSDAQ. CDR3 length: 15 residues. This CDR3 reads CARSTTSGGTDTQYF. The CDR3, as DNA: TGTGCCCGCAGTACTACTAGCGGGGGCACAGATACGCAGTATTTT. Looking up the rest from reference TRBV7-4 and TRBJ2-3 gives the full variable domain: GAGVSQSPRYKVAKRGRDVALRCDSISGHVTLYWYRQTLGQGSEVLTYSQSDAQRDKSGRPSGRFSAERPERSVSTLKIQRTEQGDSAVYLCARSTTSGGTDTQYFGPGTRLTVL.

The chain carries TRBV10-3 and TRBJ2-6, with 7 bases fitting TRBD1. With V trimmed by 8 bases and J by 0 bases, 4 bases remained unmatched. Germline V gives CDR1 ENHRY, CDR2 SYGVKD. The CDR3 totals 15 residues. This CDR3 is CAIGTAISGANVLTF. In DNA form, the CDR3 reads TGTGCCATCGGGACAGCAATCTCTGGGGCCAACGTCCTGACTTTC.

The chain combines TRBV12-3 or TRBV12-4 with TRBJ1-5; no clear D. CDR3 length: 14 amino acids. Between the trimmed V and J ends, which lost 6 bases and 1 base, there was a span of 10 bases. The CDR3 nucleotides are TGTGCCAGCAGAGCTACAGCGAGCAATCAGCCCCAGCATTTT. Amino acids: CASRATASNQPQHF.

This clonotype was seen a single time. V and J are TRBV29-1 and TRBJ2-2; TRBD1 is a possible D gene (6 bases). The V end lost 4 bases, the J end lost 4 bases, and 16 bases lay between the germline ends. The germline V gene encodes CDR1 SQVTM and CDR2 ANQGSEA. The CDR3 sequence is 15 residues long. The CDR3 is CSVGDQRGITGELFF. CDR3 sequence (DNA): TGCAGCGTTGGCGACCAGAGGGGGATCACCGGGGAGCTGTTTTTT.

This clonotype was found a few times. The chain recombines TRBV11-2 with TRBJ1-6; unclear D gene. CDR3 length equals 15 residues. V was clipped by 5 bases and J by 6 bases, with 14 bases between them. Germline loops: CDR1 SGHAT, CDR2 FQNNGV. For the CDR3, the DNA is TGTGCCAGCAGCCGTCGCGGCGAGAGTAATTCACCCCTCCACTTT. It is translated as CASSRRGESNSPLHF.

The table lists this clonotype with a few counts. V gene TRBV12-3 or TRBV12-4 combines with J gene TRBJ2-5, with 10 bases aligning to TRBD2. This CDR3 contains 17 residues. After removal of 2 bases from V and 5 bases from J, the junction contained 11 bases not matched to a gene. The CDR3 sequence: CASSLPLAGVSKETQYF. The DNA for the CDR3 is TGTGCCAGCAGTTTACCCCTAGCGGGAGTGAGTAAGGAGACCCAGTACTTC.

This clonotype was picked up many times. This chain connects TRBV10-3 to TRBJ2-5; 8 bases line up with TRBD1. The junction had 8 bases not matched to a gene; V was cut back by 2 bases and J by 3 bases. Germline V gene data show CDR1 as ENHRY and CDR2 as SYGVKD. This CDR3 has 16 amino acids. The CDR3 sequence: CAISERQGTTEETQYF. CDR3 sequence (DNA): TGTGCCATCAGTGAGAGACAGGGGACGACGGAAGAGACCCAGTACTTC.

The chain has TRBV7-6 and TRBJ2-1; D is possibly TRBD2 (5 bases). The germline V and J ends were trimmed by 4 bases and 5 bases, with 12 bases remaining between them. Germline loops: CDR1 SGHVS, CDR2 FNYEAQ. The CDR3 extends over 14 amino acids. CDR3 DNA sequence: TGTGCCAGCAGCTCCAGGAGGCAGAACAATGAGCAGTTCTTC. This encodes CASSSRRQNNEQFF.

This clonotype occurred many times. The chain joins TRBV7-2 to TRBJ1-2; 7 positions match TRBD1. CDR3 length equals 14 residues. V shed 1 base and J 4 bases; nucleotides not matched to a gene: 3. Germline CDR1 and CDR2: SGHTA and FQGNSA. CDR3 sequence reads: CASSLVGDSYGYTF. The CDR3 nucleotides are TGTGCCAGCAGCTTAGTCGGGGACAGCTATGGCTACACCTTC.

As for this clonotype: One end of the junction varies from germline; a read error may be responsible. The chain joins TRBV7-6 to TRBJ2-1; TRBD2 agrees at 8 bases. Germline assignment: CDR1 SGHVS and CDR2 FNYEAQ. The CDR3 sequence is 16 residues long. The CDR3 sequence is CASSYLSGRAYNEQSF. Written as DNA, the CDR3 is TGTGCCAGCAGCTACCTCAGCGGGAGAGCCTACAATGAGCAGTCCTTC.

The sample holds many counts of this clonotype. V usage is TRBV20-1 and J usage is TRBJ2-3; the D gene is possibly TRBD2 (5 bases). Trimming removed 5 bases at V and 8 bases at J, with 14 bases between. The CDR3 sequence is 12 residues long. Germline CDR1 DFQATT, CDR2 SNEGSKA (reference sequence). CDR3 sequence: CSAQNPGSTQYF. The CDR3 coding sequence is TGCAGTGCTCAGAACCCGGGGAGTACGCAGTATTTT.

This rearrangement joins TRBV7-2 to TRBJ2-5; no clear D. The CDR3 sequence is 13 residues long. The germline V and J ends were trimmed by 3 bases and 1 base, with 6 bases remaining between them. CDR1 and CDR2 (germline): SGHTA, FQGNSA. The CDR3 DNA reads TGTGCCAGCAGCTTTACTCCCCAAGAGACCCAGTACTTC. Residues: CASSFTPQETQYF. Full variable domain (outside the CDR3, taken from reference TRBV7-2 and TRBJ2-5): GAGVSQSPSNKVTEKGKDVELRCDPISGHTALYWYRQSLGQGLEFLIYFQGNSAPDKSGLPSDRFSAERTGGSVSTLTIQRTQQEDSAVYLCASSFTPQETQYFGPGTRLLVL.

This sequence joins TRBV12-3 or TRBV12-4 and TRBJ1-6; D is undetermined. V was cut by 7 bases and J by 7 bases, with 8 bases left in between. The CDR3 loop spans 12 amino acids. CDR3: CASNSNNSPLHF. For the CDR3, the DNA is TGTGCCAGCAACAGTAACAATTCACCCCTCCACTTT.

In DNA form, the CDR3 reads TGTGCCAGCAGCTTGGGTTTGCGGTCTAGCAATCAGCCCCAGCATTTT. Translation gives CASSLGLRSSNQPQHF. The V gene is TRBV7-8, the J gene TRBJ1-5; D is uncertain. V was pared by 3 bases and J by 0 bases, with 12 bases between. The CDR3 runs to 16 residues. Germline CDR1 and CDR2: SGHVS and FQNEAQ.

V gene TRBV27 combines with J gene TRBJ1-2; D is unclear. This CDR3 is built from 14 residues. The germline V gene encodes CDR1 MNHEY and CDR2 SMNVEV (reference sequence). V lost 4 bases and J 2 bases, leaving 11 bases between the germline ends. The CDR3: CASSSPLLNYGYTF. CDR3 nucleotide sequence: TGTGCCAGCAGTTCACCCTTACTAAACTATGGCTACACCTTC.

This chain uses TRBV12-3 or TRBV12-4 with TRBJ2-6; no clear D gene. Trimming cost V 6 bases and J 2 bases, with 8 bases left between them. This CDR3 has 14 amino acids. CDR3 sequence (DNA): TGTGCCAGCAGGGGCTCGGCTGGGGCCAACGTCCTGACTTTC. Amino acid sequence: CASRGSAGANVLTF.